Following are 8 T cell receptor beta chains from one sample sequenced in a study of blood T cell repertoires in COVID-19 (dated by TCRdb to the early 2020s). The library was generated by the immunoSEQ multiplex PCR assay. TCRdb retrieved this table from immuneACCESS and kept in-frame rearrangements only. Not all clones are present; in checked studies, unresolved V genes account for under half, and no reason is known for the remainder. The sample has hundreds of thousands of clones on record, more than 80% of them singletons. The ten biggest clones cover around 1.3% of the sample. The sample comprised peripheral blood. These TCRs come from a middle-aged man with acute or convalescent COVID-19.

The chain combines TRBV5-1 with TRBJ2-3; 9 bases align to TRBD2. Germline V gene sequence: CDR1 SGHRS, CDR2 YFSETQ. This CDR3 comprises 15 residues. V dropped 4 bases and J dropped 5; count of bases not matched to a gene: 8. The CDR3 is CASSREREVGDTQYF. The DNA for the CDR3 is TGCGCCAGCAGCCGGGAGCGGGAGGTAGGAGATACGCAGTATTTT.

To note about this clone: Other DNA sequences in the sample encode the same CDR3. The chain couples TRBV18 to TRBJ1-5; tentatively, D is TRBD1 (6 bases). This CDR3 is built from 13 residues. Looked up from germline, CDR1 is KGHSH and CDR2 is LQKENI. V dropped 3 bases and J dropped 4 bases, with 7 bases sitting between them. This CDR3 is CASSPQGNQPQHF. CDR3 nucleotide sequence: TGTGCCAGCTCACCCCAGGGGAATCAGCCCCAGCATTTT.

The V gene is TRBV27, the J gene TRBJ2-6; 7 nucleotides align to TRBD1. CDR1 is MNHEY, CDR2 SMNVEV, per germline (reference sequence). Unmatched junction bases numbered 10, after V lost 5 bases and J lost 0 bases. The CDR3 length is 18 residues. The CDR3 DNA sequence: TGTGCCAGCAGTCCCTTCGGGACAGAGGGCTCTGGGGCCAACGTCCTGACTTTC. Its translation: CASSPFGTEGSGANVLTF.

The genes are TRBV7-9 and TRBJ1-1, with D possibly being TRBD1 (5 bases). This CDR3 region has 14 residues. Per the germline V gene, CDR1 is SEHNR and CDR2 is FQNEAQ (reference sequence). V shed 5 bases and J shed 5 bases, with 15 bases lying between them. This CDR3 is CASSPPGGITEAFF. Here the CDR3 DNA reads TGTGCCAGCAGCCCGCCCGGGGGGATTACTGAAGCTTTCTTT.

The J gene is TRBJ2-1, the V gene TRBV19, with TRBD2 identical over 11 bases. After removal of 4 bases from V and 8 bases from J, the junction contained 7 bases not matched to a gene. CDR1 is LNHDA, CDR2 SQIVND, per germline (reference sequence). The CDR3 length is 15 residues. The CDR3 DNA reads TGTGCCAGTAGTAGGAGTCCGGGACTAGCGGATGAGCAGTTCTTC. This codes for CASSRSPGLADEQFF.

This rearrangement joins TRBV5-1 to TRBJ1-2; D unresolved. Trimming stripped 8 bases from V and 0 bases from J, with 17 bases between. Germline CDR1 and CDR2: SGHRS and YFSETQ. The CDR3 is made up of 15 amino acids. The CDR3, as DNA: TGCGCCAGTAGAGCTGTAAGTCCCACTAACTATGGCTACACCTTC. As protein: CASRAVSPTNYGYTF.

The chain has TRBV5-1 and TRBJ1-4, with 8 nucleotides matching TRBD1. Unmatched junction bases numbered 11, after V lost 1 base and J lost 0 bases. CDR3 length: 19 residues. Germline V CDR1 and CDR2: SGHRS, YFSETQ. The CDR3 DNA follows: TGCGCCAGCAGCTTGCATTGGACAGGGTCGGATGCAACTAATGAAAAACTGTTTTTT. It specifies CASSLHWTGSDATNEKLFF.

The rearrangement uses TRBV9 and TRBJ1-4, with 7 bases that match TRBD1. This CDR3 has 15 amino acids. Germline loops: CDR1 SGDLS, CDR2 YYNGEE. After removal of 4 bases from V and 4 bases from J, the junction contained 7 bases not matched to a gene. CDR3 in amino acids: CASSLRQGDNEKLFF. The CDR3 bases are TGTGCCAGCAGCTTAAGACAGGGTGATAATGAAAAACTGTTTTTT. Complete variable domain (other parts from reference TRBV9 and TRBJ1-4): DSGVTQTPKHLITATGQRVTLRCSPRSGDLSVYWYQQSLDQGLQFLIQYYNGEERAKGNILERFSAQQFPDLHSELNLSSLELGDSALYFCASSLRQGDNEKLFFGSGTQLSVL.